What follows are 31 T cell receptor beta chains derived from one specimen sequenced in a study of cytomegalovirus exposure and HLA in healthy donors. The method was immunoSEQ multiplex PCR; TCRdb's version includes in-frame clones alone and lacks a portion of them. The sample yields over 150,000 clones, 89% seen once. Sequencing was performed on PBMCs. The receptors were sampled from a man younger than 35 in good health and CMV-seropositive.

J is TRBJ2-7 and V is TRBV7-2; 11 bases map to TRBD2. The junction had 6 bases not matched to a gene; V was cut back by 2 bases and J by 6 bases. The CDR3 is 15 residues long. The germline V gene has CDR1 SGHTA and CDR2 FQGNSA. This chain's CDR3 is CASSLTLAGAPEQYF. Written as DNA, the CDR3 is TGTGCCAGCAGCTTAACACTAGCGGGGGCTCCCGAGCAGTACTTC.

The chain combines TRBV27 with TRBJ2-7, with D possibly TRBD2 on 6 matching bases. Between the trimmed V and J ends, which lost 2 bases and 2 bases, there was a span of 7 bases. The CDR3 is 13 amino acids. CDR1 and CDR2 from the germline V gene are MNHEY and SMNVEV (reference sequence). The chain's CDR3 is CASSLGGTYEQYF. The CDR3 DNA reads TGTGCCAGCAGTTTAGGGGGGACCTACGAGCAGTACTTC.

The CDR3 reads CASSQEGTSAYNEQFF. CDR3 in DNA: TGCGCCAGCAGCCAAGAAGGGACTAGCGCTTACAATGAGCAGTTCTTC. J is TRBJ2-1 and V is TRBV4-1; TRBD2 matches 10 bases. Germline V gene sequence: CDR1 MGHRA, CDR2 YSYEKL. The junction had 3 bases not matched to a gene; V was cut back by 0 bases and J by 4 bases. The CDR3 spans 16 residues.

The genes are TRBV7-6 and TRBJ2-7, with 12 positions matching TRBD2. V was pared by 4 bases and J by 5 bases, with 6 bases of the junction left unmatched. The V gene's germline CDR1 is SGHVS and CDR2 FNYEAQ. This CDR3 region has 15 residues. As DNA, the CDR3 is TGTGCCAGCAGCTCCCGACTAGCGGGAGTACACGAGCAGTACTTC. Its translation is CASSSRLAGVHEQYF.

The J gene is TRBJ2-7, the V gene TRBV6-6; TRBD1 aligns across 8 bases. The CDR3 contains 14 residues. V lost 6 bases to trimming and J lost 7 bases; unmatched junction nucleotides: 11. The germline V gene has CDR1 MNHNY and CDR2 SVGAGI (reference sequence). CDR3 DNA: TGTGCCAGCAGGTTGCAGGGGGCGATGAGGGAGCAGTACTTC. Translated, it gives CASRLQGAMREQYF.

This clone has more than one count but fewer than ten. The chain employs TRBV5-5 and TRBJ1-2; 11 bases agree with TRBD1. The CDR3 runs to 15 residues. Germline CDR1 reads SGHKS; CDR2 reads YYEKEE (reference sequence). After removal of 4 bases from V and 5 bases from J, the junction contained 7 bases not matched to a gene. In nucleotides, the CDR3 is TGTGCCAGCAGCGTCGGACAGGGGGCTGTGTATGGCTACACCTTC. Amino acid sequence: CASSVGQGAVYGYTF. The complete variable domain, with remaining parts taken from reference TRBV5-5 and TRBJ1-2, reads DAGVTQSPTHLIKTRGQQVTLRCSPISGHKSVSWYQQVLGQGPQFIFQYYEKEERGRGNFPDRFSARQFPNYSSELNVNALLLGDSALYLCASSVGQGAVYGYTFGSGTRLTVV.

The chain has TRBV5-1 and TRBJ2-7, with a tentative D call TRBD2 (6 bases). The CDR3 covers 15 residues. Trimming took off 4 bases at V and 3 bases at J, with 17 bases between the two ends. Germline-derived CDR1 and CDR2 are SGHRS and YFSETQ. The CDR3 DNA is TGCGCCAGCAGCGTACGACTAGGTAGCGACTACGAGCAGTACTTC. Its translation is CASSVRLGSDYEQYF.

The V call is TRBV28, the J call TRBJ1-2; 10 nucleotides align to TRBD1. This CDR3 has 16 amino acids. Trimming cost V 0 bases and J 8 bases; bases outside gene matches: 9. CDR1 is MDHEN, CDR2 SYDVKM, per germline. The CDR3, as DNA: TGTGCCAGCAGTTTATGGAACCGACAGGGGGCGGGGGGCTACACCTTC. Translating it yields CASSLWNRQGAGGYTF.

CDR3: CASRSGTGYYEQYF. Written as DNA, the CDR3 is TGTGCCAGCAGGTCCGGGACAGGGTACTACGAGCAGTACTTC. The chain carries TRBV6-6 and TRBJ2-7; 9 bases line up with TRBD1. The CDR3 has 14 amino acids. In germline, CDR1 is MNHNY, CDR2 SVGAGI (reference sequence). V lost 6 bases to trimming and J lost 3 bases; unmatched junction nucleotides: 6.

The genes are TRBV18 and TRBJ2-5; 9 positions match TRBD2. Germline values: CDR1 KGHSH, CDR2 LQKENI. V lost 1 base and J lost 5; bases outside the gene matches: 14. The CDR3 length is 18 residues. The CDR3 region is CASSPREAGGRPGETQYF. CDR3 coding DNA: TGTGCCAGCTCACCACGTGAGGCGGGAGGGCGCCCAGGGGAGACCCAGTACTTC.

The rearrangement uses TRBV7-6 and TRBJ2-6; D is uncertain. Looked up from germline, CDR1 is SGHVS and CDR2 is FNYEAQ. V gave up 7 bases and J gave up 2 bases, with 12 bases separating them. The CDR3 covers 15 residues. CDR3 residues: CASTIGTAGANVLTF. In DNA, the CDR3 is TGTGCCAGCACCATTGGTACGGCTGGGGCCAACGTCCTGACTTTC. Combining the CDR3 with reference TRBV7-6 and TRBJ2-6 gives the whole variable domain GAGVSQSPRYKVTKRGQDVALRCDPISGHVSLYWYRQALGQGPEFLTYFNYEAQQDKSGLPNDRFSAERPEGSISTLTIQRTEQRDSAMYRCASTIGTAGANVLTFGAGSRLTVL.

The chain employs TRBV7-9 and TRBJ2-5; a weak D match, TRBD1 (6 bases). This CDR3 is 15 amino acids long. Germline assignment: CDR1 SEHNR and CDR2 FQNEAQ (reference sequence). V lost 2 bases and J 4 bases, leaving 14 bases between the germline ends. The CDR3 region is CASSLIQGGGETQYF. The CDR3 DNA follows: TGTGCCAGCAGCTTAATCCAAGGGGGTGGAGAGACCCAGTACTTC.

The rearrangement links TRBV19 to TRBJ2-7, with 9 bases identical to TRBD1. V gave up 6 bases and J gave up 5 bases; unmatched junction bases: 14. CDR1 is LNHDA and CDR2 is SQIVND in the germline V gene (reference sequence). The length of the CDR3 is 16 residues. The DNA for the CDR3 is TGTGCCAGTAGCCCACAGGGGGCGGCATATGAGGACGAGCAGTACTTC. Translation: CASSPQGAAYEDEQYF.

The rearrangement links TRBV9 to TRBJ2-7, with D perhaps TRBD2 (5 bases). The germline V gene encodes CDR1 SGDLS and CDR2 YYNGEE. V was shortened by 0 bases and J by 4 bases, with 17 bases between the two germline ends. This CDR3 is built from 16 residues. CDR3 in DNA: TGTGCCAGCAGCGTAGATCCCGATGGTACTAGATACGAGCAGTACTTC. Protein sequence: CASSVDPDGTRYEQYF.

The chain links TRBV5-6 to TRBJ2-3; 8 bases align to TRBD1. The CDR3 covers 16 residues. Germline trimming cut 1 base from V and 6 bases from J; bases unmatched to any gene: 10. CDR1 is SGHDT and CDR2 is YYEEEE in the germline V gene. CDR3 region: CASSLYPGGFQDTQYF. The CDR3 DNA follows: TGTGCCAGCAGCTTGTATCCAGGGGGCTTTCAGGATACGCAGTATTTT.

Only one count was recorded for this clone. The genes are TRBV28 and TRBJ1-5; D perhaps matches TRBD1 (6 bases). The CDR3 contains 14 residues. Germline values: CDR1 MDHEN, CDR2 SYDVKM. The V and J ends lost 5 bases and 6 bases respectively, with 14 bases between them. The CDR3 region has the DNA TGTGCCAGCAGTCCCGGGGAGGGGGGTCAGCCCCAGCATTTT. It translates to CASSPGEGGQPQHF.

V gene TRBV7-8 combines with J gene TRBJ1-5; 10 bases fit TRBD1. J was trimmed by 0 bases and V by 5 bases; bases with no gene match: 7. Germline values: CDR1 SGHVS, CDR2 FQNEAQ. The CDR3 is 17 residues long. CDR3 sequence: CASSPGGTGDSNQPQHF. The CDR3 DNA is TGTGCCAGCAGCCCGGGGGGGACAGGGGATAGCAATCAGCCCCAGCATTTT.

V is TRBV5-1 and J is TRBJ2-1, with D perhaps TRBD2 (5 bases). The ends were cut back, 3 bases at V and 0 bases at J, with 10 bases in the middle. CDR1 and CDR2 from the germline V gene are SGHRS and YFSETQ. The CDR3 has 15 residues. CDR3 protein: CASSSGISSYNEQFF. CDR3 nucleotide sequence: TGCGCCAGCAGCTCGGGGATTTCCTCCTACAATGAGCAGTTCTTC. The entire variable domain, with the rest obtained from reference TRBV5-1 and TRBJ2-1, is as follows: KAGVTQTPRYLIKTRGQQVTLSCSPISGHRSVSWYQQTPGQGLQFLFEYFSETQRNKGNFPGRFSGRQFSNSRSEMNVSTLELGDSALYLCASSSGISSYNEQFFGPGTRLTVL.

This clone was counted once. The CDR3 DNA follows: TGTGCCAGCTTCGCCAGGGAGGGCTATGGCTACACCTTC. This translates into CASFAREGYGYTF. The chain joins TRBV18 to TRBJ1-2; perhaps TRBD1 as D (5 bases). There are 13 residues in the CDR3. V was clipped by 7 bases and J by 4 bases, with 13 bases between them. The germline gives CDR1 KGHSH, CDR2 LQKENI.

The V call is TRBV6-1, the J call TRBJ2-1, with 7 bases fitting TRBD2. Trimming cost V 6 bases and J 7 bases; bases outside gene matches: 9. The germline V gene has CDR1 MNHNS and CDR2 SASEGT. The CDR3 has 14 amino acids. CDR3 DNA: TGTGCCAGCAGGGCCCGTGGACTAGGGAATGAGCAGTTCTTC. It encodes CASRARGLGNEQFF.

CDR3 amino acids: CASSTRGQGLETQYF. The CDR3 nucleotides read TGCGCCAGCAGCACCAGAGGACAGGGGTTGGAGACCCAGTACTTC. The chain links TRBV5-1 to TRBJ2-5, with TRBD1 matching 9 bases. Trimming cost V 4 bases and J 5 bases; bases outside gene matches: 9. CDR3 length: 15 amino acids. Per the germline V gene, CDR1 is SGHRS and CDR2 is YFSETQ.

The rearrangement uses TRBV6-5 and TRBJ2-2, with D possibly TRBD2 on 5 matching bases. This CDR3 spans 14 amino acids. Trimming pared 2 bases from V and 7 bases from J, leaving 11 bases between. Germline CDR1 is MNHEY and CDR2 is SVGAGI. The CDR3 DNA follows: TGTGCCAGCAGTTACCGGCTCGCGGGCGGGGAGCTGTTTTTT. Its protein is CASSYRLAGGELFF.

This chain joins TRBV7-8 and TRBJ2-1; TRBD1 aligns across 12 bases. Germline assignment: CDR1 SGHVS and CDR2 FQNEAQ. V shed 2 bases and J 9 bases; nucleotides not matched to a gene: 5. The CDR3 length is 15 residues. CDR3 region: CASSLRDRGPIEQFF. CDR3 nucleotide sequence: TGTGCCAGCAGCTTACGGGACAGGGGGCCTATTGAGCAGTTCTTC.

The chain joins TRBV29-1 to TRBJ2-3, with TRBD1 matching over 9 bases. Germline V gene data show CDR1 as SQVTM and CDR2 as ANQGSEA. The CDR3 is made up of 13 amino acids. With V trimmed by 5 bases and J by 4 bases, 4 bases remained unmatched. The chain's CDR3 is CSVRTGAADTQYF. CDR3 DNA: TGCAGCGTTCGGACAGGGGCGGCAGATACGCAGTATTTT.

This clone was detected only a few times. The chain employs TRBV6-4 and TRBJ2-3; 12 bases match TRBD2. Trimming at V came to 4 bases and at J to 10 bases, leaving 12 bases not matched to a gene. Germline V gives CDR1 MRHNA, CDR2 SNTAGT. This CDR3 is built from 16 residues. As DNA, the CDR3 is TGTGCCAGCAGTGGCCTAGCGGGAGGGCCCGTCACATCGCAGTATTTT. Translation gives CASSGLAGGPVTSQYF.

V is TRBV9 and J is TRBJ2-7, with a possible D match to TRBD1 (6 bases). Trimming stripped 4 bases from V and 6 bases from J, with 23 bases between. The CDR3 has 16 residues. From germline, CDR1 is SGDLS and CDR2 YYNGEE. The CDR3 DNA sequence: TGTGCCAGCAGCCCAGGGGATAGAATATCTAATGGCGAGCAGTACTTC. It translates to CASSPGDRISNGEQYF.

V gene TRBV7-9 combines with J gene TRBJ1-2; D not certain. Trimming pared 1 base from V and 4 bases from J, leaving 22 bases between. This CDR3 region has 18 residues. Germline-derived CDR1 and CDR2 are SEHNR and FQNEAQ (reference sequence). CDR3 nucleotides: TGTGCCAGCAGCTTAGGTCCCCTTTCCCCCAGATCGTTCTATGGCTACACCTTC. This gives the protein CASSLGPLSPRSFYGYTF.

J is TRBJ1-2 and V is TRBV6-1; the match to TRBD1 covers 8 bases. This CDR3 region has 14 residues. V was pared by 7 bases and J by 4 bases, with 8 bases of the junction left unmatched. Germline V gene sequence: CDR1 MNHNS, CDR2 SASEGT. This CDR3 is CASNLRGQVYGYTF. The CDR3 bases are TGTGCCAGCAACCTCAGGGGACAGGTCTATGGCTACACCTTC.

The V and J genes are TRBV5-6 and TRBJ2-1; 8 bases agree with TRBD2. The CDR3 runs 16 residues. Germline-derived CDR1 and CDR2 are SGHDT and YYEEEE. Trimming took 0 bases from V and 6 from J; bases not matched to a gene: 8. This CDR3 is CASSLVGTSQGNEQFF. CDR3 nucleotides: TGTGCCAGCAGCTTGGTAGGGACTAGTCAGGGCAATGAGCAGTTCTTC.

The rearrangement links TRBV18 to TRBJ2-1; TRBD1 is a possible D gene (6 bases). The CDR3 spans 14 residues. CDR1 and CDR2 from the germline V gene are KGHSH and LQKENI. The V gene lost 0 bases and the J gene lost 5 bases, with 8 bases spanning the gap. CDR3 protein: CASSPPRTDNEQFF. CDR3 sequence (DNA): TGTGCCAGCTCACCACCGAGGACAGACAATGAGCAGTTCTTC.

This clone was detected once. This chain uses TRBV2 with TRBJ1-3; D remains unclear. Trimming left V 6 bases short and J 0 bases short, with 12 bases between. This CDR3 has 15 residues. Germline CDR1 and CDR2: SNHLY and FYNNEI. The CDR3 DNA follows: TGTGCCAGCAGCTCAGACATAAGCTCTGGAAACACCATATATTTT. It is translated as CASSSDISSGNTIYF.